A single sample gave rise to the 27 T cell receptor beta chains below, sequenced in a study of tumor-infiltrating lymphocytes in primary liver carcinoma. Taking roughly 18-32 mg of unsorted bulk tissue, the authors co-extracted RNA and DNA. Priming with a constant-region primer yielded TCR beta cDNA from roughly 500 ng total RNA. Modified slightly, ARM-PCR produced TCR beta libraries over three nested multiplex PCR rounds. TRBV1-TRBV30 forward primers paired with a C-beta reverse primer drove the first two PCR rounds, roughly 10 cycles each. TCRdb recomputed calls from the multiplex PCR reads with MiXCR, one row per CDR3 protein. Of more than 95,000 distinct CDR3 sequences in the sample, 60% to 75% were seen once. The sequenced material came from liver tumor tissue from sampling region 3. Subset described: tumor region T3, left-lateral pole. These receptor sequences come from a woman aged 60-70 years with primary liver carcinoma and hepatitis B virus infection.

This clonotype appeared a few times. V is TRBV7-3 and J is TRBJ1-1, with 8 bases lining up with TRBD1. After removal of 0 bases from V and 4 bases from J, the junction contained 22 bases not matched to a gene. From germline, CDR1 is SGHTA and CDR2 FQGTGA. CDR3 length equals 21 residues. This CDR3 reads CASSLTSRWTGFDFLPTEAFF. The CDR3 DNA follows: TGTGCCAGCAGCTTAACGAGTCGTTGGACAGGGTTTGATTTCCTCCCCACTGAAGCTTTCTTT.

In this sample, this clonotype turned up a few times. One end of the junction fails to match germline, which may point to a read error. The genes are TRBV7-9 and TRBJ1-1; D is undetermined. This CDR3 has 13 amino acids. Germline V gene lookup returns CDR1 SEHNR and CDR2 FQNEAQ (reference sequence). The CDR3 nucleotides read TGTGCCAGCAAGAGGGAAATGAACACTGGAGCTTTCTTT. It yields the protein CASKREMNTGAFF.

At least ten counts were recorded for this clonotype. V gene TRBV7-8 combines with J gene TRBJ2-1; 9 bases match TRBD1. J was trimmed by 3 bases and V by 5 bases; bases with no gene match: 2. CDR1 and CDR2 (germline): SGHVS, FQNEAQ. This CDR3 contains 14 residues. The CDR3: CASSMDRGYNEQFF. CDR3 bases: TGTGCCAGCAGCATGGACAGGGGCTACAATGAGCAGTTCTTC.

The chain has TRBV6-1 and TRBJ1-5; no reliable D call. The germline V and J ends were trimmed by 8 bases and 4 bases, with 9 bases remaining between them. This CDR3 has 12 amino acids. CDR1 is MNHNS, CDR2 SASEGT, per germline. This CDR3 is CASVIGNQPQHF. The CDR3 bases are TGTGCCAGCGTGATAGGTAATCAGCCCCAGCATTTT.

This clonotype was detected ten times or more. DNA for the CDR3: TGTGCCAGCAGCCAAGGGGGGCTCGTCACAGATACGCAGTATTTT. Its translation: CASSQGGLVTDTQYF. The V call is TRBV4-2, the J call TRBJ2-3, with D maybe TRBD1 (6 bases). The germline V and J ends were trimmed by 1 base and 2 bases, with 10 bases remaining between them. CDR3 length: 15 amino acids. Germline CDR1 reads LGHNA; CDR2 reads YNFKEQ.

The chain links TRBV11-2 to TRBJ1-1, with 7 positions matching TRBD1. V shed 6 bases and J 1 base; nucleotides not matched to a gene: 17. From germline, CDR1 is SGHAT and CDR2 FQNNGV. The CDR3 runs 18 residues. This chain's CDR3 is CASSRGGAGPWGNTEAFF. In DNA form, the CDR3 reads TGTGCCAGCAGTCGAGGGGGCGCAGGTCCTTGGGGGAACACTGAAGCTTTCTTT.

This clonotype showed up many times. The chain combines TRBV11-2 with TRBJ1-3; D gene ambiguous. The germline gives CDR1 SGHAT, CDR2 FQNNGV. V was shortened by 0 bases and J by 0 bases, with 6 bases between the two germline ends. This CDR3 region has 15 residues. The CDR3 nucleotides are TGTGCCAGCAGCTTAGACGGCTACTCTGGAAACACCATATATTTT. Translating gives CASSLDGYSGNTIYF.

The CDR3 is CACNSQGAGYTF. CDR3 nucleotide sequence: TGTGCCTGCAACTCACAGGGGGCTGGCTACACCTTC. V and J are TRBV7-9 and TRBJ1-2; 9 bases line up with TRBD1. V shed 11 bases and J 7 bases; nucleotides not matched to a gene: 8. Per the germline V gene, CDR1 is SEHNR and CDR2 is FQNEAQ (reference sequence). The CDR3 has 12 amino acids.

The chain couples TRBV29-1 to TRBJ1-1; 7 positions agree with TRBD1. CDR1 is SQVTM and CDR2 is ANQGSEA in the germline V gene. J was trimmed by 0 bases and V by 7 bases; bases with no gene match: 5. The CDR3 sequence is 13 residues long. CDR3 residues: CSGGDSLNTEAFF. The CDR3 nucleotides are TGCAGCGGGGGGGACAGCCTGAACACTGAAGCTTTCTTT. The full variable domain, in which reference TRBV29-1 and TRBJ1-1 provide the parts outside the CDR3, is SAVISQKPSRDICQRGTSLTIQCQVDSQVTMMFWYRQQPGQSLTLIATANQGSEATYESGFVIDKFPISRPNLTFSTLTVSNMSPEDSSIYLCSGGDSLNTEAFFGQGTRLTVV.

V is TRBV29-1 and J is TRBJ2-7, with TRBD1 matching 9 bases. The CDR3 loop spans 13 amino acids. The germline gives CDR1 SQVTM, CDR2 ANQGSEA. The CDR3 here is CSARTGVECEQYF. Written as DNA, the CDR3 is TGCAGTGCTAGGACAGGGGTCGAATGCGAGCAGTACTTC.

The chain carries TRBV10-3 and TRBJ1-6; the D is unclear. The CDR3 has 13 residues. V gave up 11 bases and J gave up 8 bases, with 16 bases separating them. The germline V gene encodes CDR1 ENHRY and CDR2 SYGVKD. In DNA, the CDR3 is TGTGCCGTTCGTGGGCAGGTGGATTCACCCCTCCACTTT. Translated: CAVRGQVDSPLHF.

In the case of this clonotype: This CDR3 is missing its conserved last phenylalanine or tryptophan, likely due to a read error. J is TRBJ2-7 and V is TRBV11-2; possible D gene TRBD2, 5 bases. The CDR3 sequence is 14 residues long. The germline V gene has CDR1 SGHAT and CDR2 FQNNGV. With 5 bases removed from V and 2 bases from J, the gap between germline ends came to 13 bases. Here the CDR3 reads CASSTTSGTYEQYS. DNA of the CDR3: TGTGCCAGCAGCACTACCTCCGGGACCTACGAGCAGTACTCC.

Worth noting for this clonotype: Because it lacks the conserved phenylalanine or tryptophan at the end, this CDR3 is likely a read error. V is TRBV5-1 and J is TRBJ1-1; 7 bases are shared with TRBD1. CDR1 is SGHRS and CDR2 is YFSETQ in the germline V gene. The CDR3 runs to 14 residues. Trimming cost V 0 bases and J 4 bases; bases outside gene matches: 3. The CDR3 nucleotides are TGCGCCAGCAGCTTGGGACAGGGATGCACTGAAGCTTTCATT. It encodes CASSLGQGCTEAFI.

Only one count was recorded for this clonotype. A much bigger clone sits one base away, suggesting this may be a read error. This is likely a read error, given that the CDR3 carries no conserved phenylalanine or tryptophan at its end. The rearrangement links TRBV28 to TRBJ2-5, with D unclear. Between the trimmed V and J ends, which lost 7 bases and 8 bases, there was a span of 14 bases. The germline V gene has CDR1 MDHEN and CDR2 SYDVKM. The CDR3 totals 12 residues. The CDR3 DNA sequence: TGTGCCAGCACCTCCTGGATGGGTACCCAGTACCTC. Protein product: CASTSWMGTQYL.

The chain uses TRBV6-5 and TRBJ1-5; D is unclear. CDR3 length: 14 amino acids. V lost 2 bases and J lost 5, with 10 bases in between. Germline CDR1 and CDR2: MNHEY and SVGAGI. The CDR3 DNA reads TGTGCCAGCAGTTACGGATCCAGCCATCAGCCCCAGCATTTT. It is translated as CASSYGSSHQPQHF.

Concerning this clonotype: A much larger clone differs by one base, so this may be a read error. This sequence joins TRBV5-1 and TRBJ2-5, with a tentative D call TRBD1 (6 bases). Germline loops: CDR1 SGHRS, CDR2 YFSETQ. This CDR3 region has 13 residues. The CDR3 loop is CASSGQPQDTQYF. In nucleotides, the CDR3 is TGCGCCAGCTCAGGACAGCCACAAGATACCCAGTACTTC.

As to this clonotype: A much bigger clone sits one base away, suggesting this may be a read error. In DNA form, the CDR3 reads TGCGCCAGCAGTGAAAGGGGGAACACTGAAGCTTACTTT. Its translation is CASSERGNTEAYF. The rearrangement uses TRBV10-2 and TRBJ1-1; TRBD1 might be the D (6 bases). This CDR3 spans 13 amino acids. Germline lookup yields CDR1 WSHSY and CDR2 SAAADI.

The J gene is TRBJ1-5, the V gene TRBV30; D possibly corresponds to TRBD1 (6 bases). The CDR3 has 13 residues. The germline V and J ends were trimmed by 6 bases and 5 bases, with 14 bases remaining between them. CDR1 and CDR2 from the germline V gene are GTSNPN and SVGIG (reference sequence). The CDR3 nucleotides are TGTGCCTGTAGACAGGCAGGGGATCAGCCCCAGCATTTT. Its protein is CACRQAGDQPQHF.

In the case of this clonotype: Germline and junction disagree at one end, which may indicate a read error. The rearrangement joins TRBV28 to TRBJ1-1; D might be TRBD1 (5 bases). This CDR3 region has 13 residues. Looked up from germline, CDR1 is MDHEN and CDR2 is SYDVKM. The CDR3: CACSLKFQGEAFF. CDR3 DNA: TGTGCCTGCAGTTTAAAATTCCAGGGAGAAGCTTTCTTT.

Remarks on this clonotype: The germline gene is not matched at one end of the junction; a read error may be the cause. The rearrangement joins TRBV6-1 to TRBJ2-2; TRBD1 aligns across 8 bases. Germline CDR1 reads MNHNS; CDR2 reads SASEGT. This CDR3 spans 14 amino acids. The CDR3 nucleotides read TGTGCCGGCAGGCGGGACAGGAACATCGGGGAGCTGTTTTTT. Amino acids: CAGRRDRNIGELFF.

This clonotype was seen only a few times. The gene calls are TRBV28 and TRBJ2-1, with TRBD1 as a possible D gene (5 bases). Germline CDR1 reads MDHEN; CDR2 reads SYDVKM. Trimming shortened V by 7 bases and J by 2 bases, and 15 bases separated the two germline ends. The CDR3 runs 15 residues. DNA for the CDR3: TGTGCCAGCACCCTACCAGGGCGCCCCTACAATGAGCAGTTCTTC. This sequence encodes CASTLPGRPYNEQFF.

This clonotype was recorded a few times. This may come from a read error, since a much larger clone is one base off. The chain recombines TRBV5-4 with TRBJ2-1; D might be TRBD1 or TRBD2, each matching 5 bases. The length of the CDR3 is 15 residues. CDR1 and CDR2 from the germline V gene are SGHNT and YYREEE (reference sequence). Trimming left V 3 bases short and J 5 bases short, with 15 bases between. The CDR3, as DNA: TGTGCCAGCAGCTCCCACTGGGACCCGGACAATGAGCAGTTCTTC. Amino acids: CASSSHWDPDNEQFF.

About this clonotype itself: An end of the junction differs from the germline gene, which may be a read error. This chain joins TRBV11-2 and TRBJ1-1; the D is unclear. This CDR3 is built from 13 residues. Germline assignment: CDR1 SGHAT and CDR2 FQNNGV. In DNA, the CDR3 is TGTGCCAGCAGCTTAGAGACGGGGAGCGAAGCTTCCTTT. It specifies CASSLETGSEASF.

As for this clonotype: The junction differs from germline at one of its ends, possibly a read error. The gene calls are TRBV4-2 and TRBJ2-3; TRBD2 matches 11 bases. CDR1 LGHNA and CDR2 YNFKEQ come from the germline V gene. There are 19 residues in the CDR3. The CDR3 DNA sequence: TGTGCAAGCAGCCAAGTAGGAGGGCTAGCGGGAGGCCTCGGGGATGCGCAGTATTTT. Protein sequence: CASSQVGGLAGGLGDAQYF.

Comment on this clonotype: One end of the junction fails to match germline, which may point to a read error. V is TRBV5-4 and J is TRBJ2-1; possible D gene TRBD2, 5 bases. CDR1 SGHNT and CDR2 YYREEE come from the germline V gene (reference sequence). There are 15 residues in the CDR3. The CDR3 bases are TGTGCCAACGGGGTCGACTCGAGCTCCTACAATGAGCAGTCCTTC. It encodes CANGVDSSSYNEQSF.

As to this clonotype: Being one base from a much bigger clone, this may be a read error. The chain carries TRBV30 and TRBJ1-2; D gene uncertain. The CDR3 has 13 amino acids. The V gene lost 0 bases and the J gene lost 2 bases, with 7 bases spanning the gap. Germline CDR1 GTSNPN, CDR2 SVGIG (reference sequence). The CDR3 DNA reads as TGTGCCTGGAGTGTACGAAGAAACTATGGCTACACCTTC. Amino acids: CAWSVRRNYGYTF.

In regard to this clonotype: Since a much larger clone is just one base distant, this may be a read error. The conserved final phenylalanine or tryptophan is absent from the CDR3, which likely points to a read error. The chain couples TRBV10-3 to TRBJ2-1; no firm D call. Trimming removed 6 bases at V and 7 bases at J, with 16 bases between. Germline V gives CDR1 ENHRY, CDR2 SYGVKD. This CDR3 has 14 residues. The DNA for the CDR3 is TGTGCCATCAGCCCCTTTAGGGAAATAAATGAGCAGTTCTAC. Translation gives CAISPFREINEQFY.